The 4 T cell receptor beta chains presented below share a single source sample, sequenced in a study of beta chain features in type 1 diabetes (dated by TCRdb to 2016 to 2019). What these receptors recognize is not known. Summary of the overall study and its limitations: In all four CD4+ subsets, TCRB CDR3 length was moderately but significantly shorter in type 1 diabetes patients.

The receptor library was made with the immunoSEQ multiplex PCR assay. The entire isolated RNA was reverse transcribed using the High Capacity cDNA Reverse Transcription Kit, and thus expressed TCRB transcripts were sequenced. What TCRdb holds here is the immuneACCESS table cut down to in-frame rearrangements. Part of the clones is not present; checked against another copy, under half of the missing clones reflect an unresolved V gene, and the others are unexplained. The sample table shows some 250,000 clones, and roughly 11% are seen once. The biggest ten clones account for about 0.018% of the sample. The material sequenced was naive CD4+ T cells from blood. What this sample's cell subset or site label stands for: true naive CD4+ T cells. These receptors all stem from a man aged 30 to 45 with type 1 diabetes.

This clone has more than one count but fewer than ten. The V gene is TRBV2, the J gene TRBJ2-1; TRBD2 agrees at 10 bases. After removal of 6 bases from V and 10 bases from J, the junction contained 12 bases not matched to a gene. CDR1 SNHLY and CDR2 FYNNEI come from the germline V gene. The CDR3 is made up of 15 amino acids. CDR3 nucleotides: TGTGCCAGCAGGGCCGGGACTAGCGATTTAGAGGAGCAGTTCTTC. Translated, it gives CASRAGTSDLEEQFF.

This clone was observed a handful of times. The chain recombines TRBV2 with TRBJ1-5; D uncertain. The CDR3 has 12 residues. V dropped 8 bases and J dropped 7 bases, with 12 bases sitting between them. Germline V gene data show CDR1 as SNHLY and CDR2 as FYNNEI. CDR3 coding DNA: TGTGCCAGCTCGGGCGGAGGACAGCCCCAGCATTTT. Protein product: CASSGGGQPQHF.

The rearrangement joins TRBV29-1 to TRBJ2-1, with 7 nucleotides matching TRBD2. The length of the CDR3 is 13 residues. J was trimmed by 3 bases and V by 4 bases; bases with no gene match: 3. Germline V gene sequence: CDR1 SQVTM, CDR2 ANQGSEA. CDR3 loop: CSVAKRGYNEQFF. The CDR3 nucleotides are TGCAGCGTTGCCAAGCGGGGCTACAATGAGCAGTTCTTC.

This clone was observed a few times. This chain joins TRBV28 and TRBJ1-2; no clear D. CDR1 MDHEN and CDR2 SYDVKM come from the germline V gene. The length of the CDR3 is 10 residues. With 5 bases removed from V and 7 bases from J, the gap between germline ends came to 5 bases. CDR3 loop: CASSQIGYTF. The CDR3 DNA is TGTGCCAGCAGTCAAATTGGCTACACCTTC.